The 28 T cell receptor beta chains in this list originate from one sample, sequenced in a study of cytomegalovirus exposure and HLA in healthy donors (dated by TCRdb to 2015 to 2018). Library preparation employed the immunoSEQ multiplex PCR assay. A mixture of 60 forward primers for TCR Vbeta segments and 13 reverse primers for TCR Jbeta segments was used in the multiplex PCR. Entries here come from immuneACCESS through TCRdb and include only in-frame sequences with V and J called. Some clones fail to appear in such tables; in the studies checked, an unresolved V gene covers under half of the shortfall, and the cause of the remainder is unknown. The sample yields about 150,000 clones; roughly 82% were counted once. The top ten clonotypes cover around 7% of the sample. Sequenced: PBMCs. The receptor set was obtained from a woman aged 50 to 65 in good health and CMV-seropositive.

This clone was detected only a few times. The V and J genes are TRBV7-2 and TRBJ1-4; no firm D call. This CDR3 is 15 amino acids long. Trimming removed 4 bases at V and 10 bases at J, with 19 bases between. The germline V gene encodes CDR1 SGHTA and CDR2 FQGNSA. CDR3 amino acids: CASSSETRMSGKLFF. In nucleotides, the CDR3 is TGTGCCAGCAGCTCCGAAACGCGGATGAGCGGAAAACTGTTTTTT. The variable domain in full, with the rest retrieved from reference TRBV7-2 and TRBJ1-4, is GAGVSQSPSNKVTEKGKDVELRCDPISGHTALYWYRQSLGQGLEFLIYFQGNSAPDKSGLPSDRFSAERTGGSVSTLTIQRTQQEDSAVYLCASSSETRMSGKLFFGSGTQLSVL.

The chain has TRBV30 and TRBJ2-7; D may be TRBD2 (7 bases). The V end was cut by 3 bases, the J end by 6 bases, with 18 bases between. The germline gives CDR1 GTSNPN, CDR2 SVGIG (reference sequence). The CDR3 length is 14 residues. As DNA, the CDR3 is TGTGCCTGGAGCTTTCCATCGGGGGGCGCCGAGCAGTACTTC. As protein: CAWSFPSGGAEQYF.

The chain links TRBV6-5 to TRBJ1-2; possibly TRBD1 for D (6 bases). There are 13 residues in the CDR3. CDR1 is MNHEY and CDR2 is SVGAGI in the germline V gene. V lost 4 bases and J 4 bases, leaving 10 bases between the germline ends. The CDR3 DNA reads as TGTGCCAGCAGTTCAACAGGGACCTATGGCTACACCTTC. It is translated as CASSSTGTYGYTF.

This chain uses TRBV7-9 with TRBJ1-2; 7 bases line up with TRBD1. V shed 7 bases, J shed 5 bases, and the junction held 7 bases outside the gene matches. Germline V gene data show CDR1 as SEHNR and CDR2 as FQNEAQ (reference sequence). The CDR3 has 13 amino acids. The DNA for the CDR3 is TGTGCCAGCACCGTGGGACAGAATTATGGCTACACCTTC. Protein sequence: CASTVGQNYGYTF.

The V call is TRBV28, the J call TRBJ2-2, with 16 bases aligning to TRBD2. The V gene's germline CDR1 is MDHEN and CDR2 SYDVKM. The V gene end was trimmed by 7 bases and the J gene end by 4 bases; junction bases not matched to a gene: 18. This CDR3 has 21 amino acids. This CDR3 is CASTSETKGLAGGLSTGELFF. The CDR3 nucleotides are TGTGCCAGCACCTCCGAAACCAAGGGACTAGCGGGGGGGCTGAGCACCGGGGAGCTGTTTTTT.

The chain uses TRBV5-5 and TRBJ2-7; D not resolved. Germline V gene lookup returns CDR1 SGHKS and CDR2 YYEKEE (reference sequence). The CDR3 length is 15 residues. The germline V and J ends were trimmed by 0 bases and 0 bases, with 10 bases remaining between them. CDR3 residues: CASSLDGGSSYEQYF. The CDR3 DNA is TGTGCCAGCAGCTTGGACGGCGGTAGCTCCTACGAGCAGTACTTC.

The chain carries TRBV19 and TRBJ2-4; D possibly corresponds to TRBD2 (7 bases). The V and J ends lost 5 bases and 6 bases respectively, with 17 bases between them. The CDR3 is 15 amino acids. Germline values: CDR1 LNHDA, CDR2 SQIVND (reference sequence). The CDR3 sequence: CASSSSGGGRNIQYF. The CDR3 DNA reads as TGTGCCAGTAGTTCCTCCGGCGGGGGCCGAAACATTCAGTACTTC.

The genes are TRBV6-1 and TRBJ1-3; the D gene is possibly TRBD1 (6 bases). Germline CDR1 and CDR2: MNHNS and SASEGT. V was cut by 5 bases and J by 4 bases, with 15 bases left in between. CDR3 length: 15 amino acids. Here the CDR3 DNA reads TGTGCCAGCAGTACCTCGGGGGGCCTCGGAAACACCATATATTTT. This sequence encodes CASSTSGGLGNTIYF.

The CDR3: CASSQAGLGYTF. The CDR3 DNA follows: TGTGCCAGCAGCCAAGCAGGTCTTGGCTACACCTTC. V gene TRBV4-2 combines with J gene TRBJ1-2, with D uncertain. Trimming stripped 1 base from V and 7 bases from J, with 7 bases between. The CDR3 length is 12 residues. The V gene's germline CDR1 is LGHNA and CDR2 YNFKEQ.

This clone was seen just once. V is TRBV5-6 and J is TRBJ2-2; D is perhaps TRBD1 (5 bases). Germline assignment: CDR1 SGHDT and CDR2 YYEEEE. The CDR3 sequence is 13 residues long. With 3 bases removed from V and 6 bases from J, the gap between germline ends came to 9 bases. The CDR3 loop reads CASSSGHPGELFF. The CDR3 DNA sequence: TGTGCCAGCAGCTCCGGACATCCCGGGGAGCTGTTTTTT.

The chain links TRBV6-1 to TRBJ2-7; no firm D call. Germline assignment: CDR1 MNHNS and CDR2 SASEGT. V shed 5 bases and J shed 3 bases, with 11 bases lying between them. This CDR3 comprises 13 residues. Here the CDR3 DNA reads TGTGCCAGCAGTAGAGAGTTTCGCTACGAGCAGTACTTC. It translates to CASSREFRYEQYF.

V usage is TRBV4-1 and J usage is TRBJ1-5; D remains ambiguous. V was cut by 0 bases and J by 4 bases, with 4 bases left in between. In germline, CDR1 is MGHRA, CDR2 YSYEKL. CDR3 length: 13 residues. Written as DNA, the CDR3 is TGCGCCAGCAGCCAAGAAATAAATCAGCCCCAGCATTTT. Protein: CASSQEINQPQHF.

V and J are TRBV6-1 and TRBJ2-3; 7 positions agree with TRBD1. The germline gives CDR1 MNHNS, CDR2 SASEGT. There are 14 residues in the CDR3. Trimming took 7 bases from V and 5 from J; bases not matched to a gene: 9. Here the CDR3 DNA reads TGTGCCAGCACCAGGGACAGACAGAGAGATACGCAGTATTTT. This encodes CASTRDRQRDTQYF.

This clone was seen a single time. The CDR3 loop is CASSLEGSSYNSPLHF. CDR3 bases: TGTGCCAGCAGCTTGGAAGGGAGCTCCTATAATTCACCCCTCCACTTT. The chain carries TRBV5-4 and TRBJ1-6; D unresolved. The CDR3 spans 16 residues. Germline V gene data show CDR1 as SGHNT and CDR2 as YYREEE (reference sequence). V was clipped by 0 bases and J by 0 bases, with 7 bases between them.

The chain uses TRBV10-2 and TRBJ2-4; 9 bases agree with TRBD1. CDR3 length equals 16 residues. Germline CDR1 and CDR2: WSHSY and SAAADI. Trimming took 4 bases from V and 2 from J; bases not matched to a gene: 6. The CDR3 DNA follows: TGCGCCAGCAGTGGGGACAGGGCCATCCCCAAAAACATTCAGTACTTC. Translation gives CASSGDRAIPKNIQYF.

The chain uses TRBV7-9 and TRBJ1-1, with TRBD1 matching over 7 bases. Looked up from germline, CDR1 is SEHNR and CDR2 is FQNEAQ (reference sequence). The V and J ends lost 5 bases and 0 bases, in that order; junction bases with no gene match: 9. The CDR3 contains 16 residues. The CDR3 nucleotides read TGTGCCAGCAGCCCCCGAGTACAGGGGTTGAACACTGAAGCTTTCTTT. This encodes CASSPRVQGLNTEAFF.

The rearrangement uses TRBV13 and TRBJ1-1, with no clear D. Germline loops: CDR1 PRHDT, CDR2 FYEKMQ (reference sequence). Trimming took off 0 bases at V and 3 bases at J, with 8 bases between the two ends. The CDR3 sequence is 14 residues long. The CDR3 bases are TGTGCCAGCAGCTTAGGCCGGGAATACACTGAAGCTTTCTTT. Its protein product is CASSLGREYTEAFF. Variable domain in full (rest from reference TRBV13 and TRBJ1-1): AAGVIQSPRHLIKEKRETATLKCYPIPRHDTVYWYQQGPGQDPQFLISFYEKMQSDKGSIPDRFSAQQFSDYHSELNMSSLELGDSALYFCASSLGREYTEAFFGQGTRLTVV.

J is TRBJ2-4 and V is TRBV7-8; 13 bases line up with TRBD2. The V segment lost 5 bases and the J segment 1 base; nucleotides outside the gene matches: 11. Germline values: CDR1 SGHVS, CDR2 FQNEAQ. The length of the CDR3 is 19 residues. The CDR3 region has the DNA TGTGCCAGCAGCCCGATACTAGCGGGGGGGCCAGGGGCCAAAAACATTCAGTACTTC. The encoded protein is CASSPILAGGPGAKNIQYF.

In DNA form, the CDR3 reads TGTGCCAGCCGTTACGGGACAGGCGGCACAGATACGCAGTATTTT. Its translation: CASRYGTGGTDTQYF. The chain is built from TRBV7-2 and TRBJ2-3, with 8 bases that match TRBD1. Germline V lookup: CDR1 SGHTA, CDR2 FQGNSA. J was trimmed by 1 base and V by 8 bases; bases with no gene match: 8. The CDR3 contains 15 residues.

J is TRBJ2-4 and V is TRBV4-1, with D possibly TRBD1 on 5 matching bases. Trimming removed 0 bases at V and 11 bases at J, with 17 bases between. The CDR3 is 15 residues long. In germline, CDR1 is MGHRA, CDR2 YSYEKL. The CDR3 DNA reads as TGCGCCAGCAGCCAAGATGGGCTAGGGGTTAAGGTTCAGTACTTC. Translating gives CASSQDGLGVKVQYF.

This clone turned up a few times. The chain uses TRBV19 and TRBJ1-3, with D perhaps TRBD1 (6 bases). The germline CDR1 and CDR2 sequences are LNHDA and SQIVND (reference sequence). With 6 bases removed from V and 3 bases from J, the gap between germline ends came to 15 bases. CDR3 size: 15 residues. DNA of the CDR3: TGTGCCAGTAGCCTGAGACAGGATCGTGGAAACACCATATATTTT. This translates into CASSLRQDRGNTIYF.

The chain carries TRBV30 and TRBJ2-7; D is possibly TRBD1 (7 bases). V was clipped by 8 bases and J by 2 bases, with 16 bases between them. The length of the CDR3 is 13 residues. In germline, CDR1 is GTSNPN, CDR2 SVGIG (reference sequence). CDR3 bases: TGTGCCGCCAACAGGGGCGGGACCTACGAGCAGTACTTC. Encoded protein: CAANRGGTYEQYF.

On this clone itself: This specimen includes other DNA sequences encoding the same CDR3. The CDR3 coding sequence is TGTGCCAGCAGCTTATCCGGACTAGCGCTTGGGGCCAACGTCCTGACTTTC. This encodes CASSLSGLALGANVLTF. The chain employs TRBV5-4 and TRBJ2-6, with 9 bases identical to TRBD2. Germline V lookup: CDR1 SGHNT, CDR2 YYREEE (reference sequence). V lost 2 bases to trimming and J lost 3 bases; unmatched junction nucleotides: 6. This CDR3 comprises 17 residues.

The CDR3 DNA follows: TGTGCCAGCCGGGACATCAACACCGGGGAGCTGTTTTTT. This codes for CASRDINTGELFF. This chain uses TRBV6-1 with TRBJ2-2, with D possibly being TRBD1 (6 bases). The CDR3 totals 13 residues. Trimming shortened V by 8 bases and J by 2 bases, and 9 bases separated the two germline ends. Germline V gene data show CDR1 as MNHNS and CDR2 as SASEGT.

This clone was found a few times. This chain uses TRBV7-2 with TRBJ2-1; 9 bases fit TRBD2. V lost 5 bases to trimming and J lost 8 bases; unmatched junction nucleotides: 10. CDR1 SGHTA and CDR2 FQGNSA come from the germline V gene. The CDR3 runs 15 residues. The CDR3 sequence is CASSPGLAEGDEQFF. The CDR3 DNA is TGTGCCAGCAGCCCGGGACTAGCCGAAGGAGATGAGCAGTTCTTC. The whole variable domain, remainder taken from reference TRBV7-2 and TRBJ2-1, is GAGVSQSPSNKVTEKGKDVELRCDPISGHTALYWYRQSLGQGLEFLIYFQGNSAPDKSGLPSDRFSAERTGGSVSTLTIQRTQQEDSAVYLCASSPGLAEGDEQFFGPGTRLTVL.

This chain uses TRBV11-2 with TRBJ2-1; 14 nucleotides line up with TRBD2. The length of the CDR3 is 19 residues. Losses at the gene ends were 5 bases for V and 0 bases for J; bases not matched to a gene: 9. Germline V gene data show CDR1 as SGHAT and CDR2 as FQNNGV. The CDR3 here is CASSPGTSGGLSSYNEQFF. CDR3 sequence (DNA): TGTGCCAGCAGCCCGGGGACTAGCGGGGGCCTAAGCTCCTACAATGAGCAGTTCTTC.

This chain links TRBV7-9 with TRBJ1-2, with D possibly TRBD1 on 6 matching bases. CDR3 length: 16 amino acids. CDR1 is SEHNR and CDR2 is FQNEAQ in the germline V gene (reference sequence). Trimming pared 1 base from V and 2 bases from J, leaving 14 bases between. CDR3 protein: CASSLGDKRSNYGYTF. CDR3 bases: TGTGCCAGCAGCTTAGGGGACAAACGTTCAAACTATGGCTACACCTTC.

The chain combines TRBV14 with TRBJ2-7; D unresolved. Germline V gene sequence: CDR1 SGHDN, CDR2 FVKESK. The CDR3 runs to 14 residues. V was clipped by 0 bases and J by 3 bases, with 9 bases between them. The CDR3 DNA is TGTGCCAGCAGCCAAGATCCCGTAAACTACGAGCAGTACTTC. It encodes CASSQDPVNYEQYF.